This entry features one T cell receptor beta chain sequence. The table came from immunoSEQ multiplex PCR; TCRdb's copy has only in-frame clones and leaves some out. This sample yields 95,000 to 150,000 clones, of which more than 85% are seen a single time; 7.8% belongs to the top ten. This specimen comes from a study of control samples from healthy donors and cancer patients. Germline loops: CDR1 MNHEY, CDR2 SVGEGT. Trimming removed 5 bases from V and 2 bases from J; junction bases left unmatched: 4. The CDR3 spans 16 residues. This rearrangement joins TRBV6-2 or TRBV6-3 to TRBJ2-3; 13 bases agree with TRBD2. The source is a woman aged 18-29 years in good health. The sequenced sample was blood. The CDR3 coding sequence is TGTGCCAGCAGTGATGGACTAGCGGGAGTCACAGATACGCAGTATTTT. Translated: CASSDGLAGVTDTQYF.